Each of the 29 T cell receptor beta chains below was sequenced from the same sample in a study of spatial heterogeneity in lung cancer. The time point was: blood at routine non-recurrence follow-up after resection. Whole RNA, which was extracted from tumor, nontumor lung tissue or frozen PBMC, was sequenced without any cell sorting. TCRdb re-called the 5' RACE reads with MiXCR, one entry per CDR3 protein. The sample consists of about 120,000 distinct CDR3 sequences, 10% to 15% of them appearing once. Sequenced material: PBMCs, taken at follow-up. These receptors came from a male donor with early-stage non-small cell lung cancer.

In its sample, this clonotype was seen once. The CDR3 nucleotides are TGTGCCAGCAGCCCAGGGATTACAGATACGCAGTATTTT. It yields the protein CASSPGITDTQYF. The V gene is TRBV3-1, the J gene TRBJ2-3; D perhaps matches TRBD1 (5 bases). Deletions cut 4 bases from V and 3 bases from J, with 8 bases between. The CDR3 has 13 residues. Per germline, CDR1 LGHDT and CDR2 YNNKEL (reference sequence).

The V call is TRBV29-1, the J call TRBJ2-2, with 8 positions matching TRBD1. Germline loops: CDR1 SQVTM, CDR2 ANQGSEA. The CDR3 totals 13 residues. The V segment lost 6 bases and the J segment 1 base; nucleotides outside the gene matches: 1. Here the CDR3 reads CSVGQGNTGELFF. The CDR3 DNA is TGCAGCGTAGGACAGGGGAACACCGGGGAGCTGTTTTTT.

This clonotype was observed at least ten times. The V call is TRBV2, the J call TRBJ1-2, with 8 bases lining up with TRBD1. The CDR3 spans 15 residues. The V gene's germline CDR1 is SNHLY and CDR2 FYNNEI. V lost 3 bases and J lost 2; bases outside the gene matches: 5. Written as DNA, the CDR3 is TGTGCCAGCAGTGACCGGACAGGGATCAACTATGGCTACACCTTC. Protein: CASSDRTGINYGYTF.

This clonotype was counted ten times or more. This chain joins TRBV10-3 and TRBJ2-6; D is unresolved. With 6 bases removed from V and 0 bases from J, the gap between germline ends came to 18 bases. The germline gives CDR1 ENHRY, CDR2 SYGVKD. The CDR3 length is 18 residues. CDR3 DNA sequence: TGTGCCATCAGCCGAGAGTTTTACCGTAGCTCTGGGGCCAACGTCCTGACTTTC. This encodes CAISREFYRSSGANVLTF.

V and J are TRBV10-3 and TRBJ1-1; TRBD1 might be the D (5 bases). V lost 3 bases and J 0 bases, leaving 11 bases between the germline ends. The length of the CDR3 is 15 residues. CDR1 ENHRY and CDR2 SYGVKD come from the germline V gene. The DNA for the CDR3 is TGTGCCATCAGTGAAAGGGGAGGGATGAACACTGAAGCTTTCTTT. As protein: CAISERGGMNTEAFF.

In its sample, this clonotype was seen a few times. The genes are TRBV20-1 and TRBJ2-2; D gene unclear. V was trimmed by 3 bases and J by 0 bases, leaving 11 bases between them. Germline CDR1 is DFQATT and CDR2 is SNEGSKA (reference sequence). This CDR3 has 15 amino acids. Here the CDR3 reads CSASRSFANTGELFF. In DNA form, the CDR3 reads TGCAGTGCTAGCCGTAGCTTCGCGAACACCGGGGAGCTGTTTTTT.

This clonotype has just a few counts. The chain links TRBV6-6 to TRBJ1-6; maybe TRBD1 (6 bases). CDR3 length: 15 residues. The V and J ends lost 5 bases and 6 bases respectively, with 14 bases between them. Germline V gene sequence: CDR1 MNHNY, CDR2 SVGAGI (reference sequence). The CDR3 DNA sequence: TGTGCCAGCAGTCCCACGGACAGACCTAATTCACCCCTCCACTTT. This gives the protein CASSPTDRPNSPLHF.

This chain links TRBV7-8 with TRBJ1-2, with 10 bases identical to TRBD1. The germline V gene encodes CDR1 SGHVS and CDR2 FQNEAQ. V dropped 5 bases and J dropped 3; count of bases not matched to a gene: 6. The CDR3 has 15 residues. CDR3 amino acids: CASSLVGTGDYGYTF. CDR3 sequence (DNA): TGTGCCAGCAGCCTTGTCGGGACAGGGGACTATGGCTACACCTTC.

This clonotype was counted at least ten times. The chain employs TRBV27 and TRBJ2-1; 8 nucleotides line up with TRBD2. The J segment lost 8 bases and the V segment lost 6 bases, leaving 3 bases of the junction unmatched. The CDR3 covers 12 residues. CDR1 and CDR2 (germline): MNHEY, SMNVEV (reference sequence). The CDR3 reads CASRQGLDEQFF. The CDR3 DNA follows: TGTGCCAGCAGACAGGGACTAGATGAGCAGTTCTTC.

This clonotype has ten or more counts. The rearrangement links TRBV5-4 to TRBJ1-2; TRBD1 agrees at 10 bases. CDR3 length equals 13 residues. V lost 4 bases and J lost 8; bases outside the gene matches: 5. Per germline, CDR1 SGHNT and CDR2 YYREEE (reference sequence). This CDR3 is CASSTTGGAGYTF. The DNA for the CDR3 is TGTGCCAGCAGCACGACAGGGGGCGCGGGCTACACCTTC.

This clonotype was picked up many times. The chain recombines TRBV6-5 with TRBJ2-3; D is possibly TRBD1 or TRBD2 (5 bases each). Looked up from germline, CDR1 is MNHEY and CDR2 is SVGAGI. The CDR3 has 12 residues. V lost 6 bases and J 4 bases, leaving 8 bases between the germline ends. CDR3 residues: CASSQGADTQYF. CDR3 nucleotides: TGTGCCAGCAGCCAGGGAGCAGATACGCAGTATTTT.

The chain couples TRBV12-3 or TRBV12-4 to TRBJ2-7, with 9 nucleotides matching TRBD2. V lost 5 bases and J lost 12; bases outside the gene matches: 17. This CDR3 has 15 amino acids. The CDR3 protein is CASSPAASGEPGGYF. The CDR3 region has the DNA TGTGCCAGCAGTCCAGCAGCTAGCGGGGAACCTGGGGGGTACTTC.

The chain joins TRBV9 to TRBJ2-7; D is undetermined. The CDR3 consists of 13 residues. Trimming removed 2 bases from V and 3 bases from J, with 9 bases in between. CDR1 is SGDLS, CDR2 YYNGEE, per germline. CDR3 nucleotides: TGTGCCAGCAGCGTTACACCGAACTACGAGCAGTACTTC. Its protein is CASSVTPNYEQYF.

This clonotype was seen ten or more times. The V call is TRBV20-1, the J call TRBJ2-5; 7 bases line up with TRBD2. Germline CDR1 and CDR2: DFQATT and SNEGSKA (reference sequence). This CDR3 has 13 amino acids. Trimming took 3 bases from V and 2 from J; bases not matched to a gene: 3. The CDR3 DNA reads TGCAGTGCTAGTCCGGGACTACAAGAGACCCAGTACTTC. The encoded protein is CSASPGLQETQYF.

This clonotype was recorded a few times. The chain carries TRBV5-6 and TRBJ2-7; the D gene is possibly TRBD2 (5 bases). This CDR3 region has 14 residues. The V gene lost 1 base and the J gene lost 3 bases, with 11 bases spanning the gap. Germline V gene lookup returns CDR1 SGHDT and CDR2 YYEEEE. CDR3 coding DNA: TGTGCCAGCAGCTTGCACGGGGTCGTCTACGAGCAGTACTTC. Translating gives CASSLHGVVYEQYF.

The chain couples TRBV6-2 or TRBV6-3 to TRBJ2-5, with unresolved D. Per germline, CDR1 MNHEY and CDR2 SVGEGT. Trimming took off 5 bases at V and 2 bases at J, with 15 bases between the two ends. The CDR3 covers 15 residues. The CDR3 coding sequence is TGTGCCAGCAGTGGCGCAGTCTCTTTACAAGAGACCCAGTACTTC. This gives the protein CASSGAVSLQETQYF.

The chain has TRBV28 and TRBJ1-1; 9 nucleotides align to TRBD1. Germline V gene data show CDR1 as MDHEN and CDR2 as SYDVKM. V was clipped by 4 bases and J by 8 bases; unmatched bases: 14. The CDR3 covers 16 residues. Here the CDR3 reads CASSSSSGTGMAEAFF. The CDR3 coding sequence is TGTGCCAGCAGTTCATCTTCCGGGACAGGGATGGCGGAAGCTTTCTTT. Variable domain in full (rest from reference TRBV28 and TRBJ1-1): DVKVTQSSRYLVKRTGEKVFLECVQDMDHENMFWYRQDPGLGLRLIYFSYDVKMKEKGDIPEGYSVSREKKERFSLILESASTNQTSMYLCASSSSSGTGMAEAFFGQGTRLTVV.

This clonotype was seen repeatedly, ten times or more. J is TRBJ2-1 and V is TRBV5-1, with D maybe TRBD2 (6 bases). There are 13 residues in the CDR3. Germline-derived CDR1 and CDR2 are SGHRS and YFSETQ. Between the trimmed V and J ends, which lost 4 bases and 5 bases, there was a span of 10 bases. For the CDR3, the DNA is TGCGCCAGCAGCCCGGGACTTAACAATGAGCAGTTCTTC. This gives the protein CASSPGLNNEQFF.

The CDR3 loop reads CASSESRGNSPLHF. The CDR3 bases are TGCGCCAGCAGTGAAAGTCGGGGGAATTCACCCCTCCACTTT. J is TRBJ1-6 and V is TRBV10-1, with a possible D match to TRBD1 (5 bases). The V end lost 3 bases, the J end lost 7 bases, and 10 bases lay between the germline ends. Germline V gives CDR1 WNHNN, CDR2 SYGVQD (reference sequence). The CDR3 sequence is 14 residues long.

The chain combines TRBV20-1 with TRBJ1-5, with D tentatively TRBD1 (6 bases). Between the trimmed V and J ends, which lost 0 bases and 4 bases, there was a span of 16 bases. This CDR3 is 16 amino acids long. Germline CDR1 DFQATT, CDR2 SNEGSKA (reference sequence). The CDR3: CSARDYPGRGNQPQHF. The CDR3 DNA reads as TGCAGTGCTAGAGATTACCCCGGGAGGGGGAATCAGCCCCAGCATTTT.

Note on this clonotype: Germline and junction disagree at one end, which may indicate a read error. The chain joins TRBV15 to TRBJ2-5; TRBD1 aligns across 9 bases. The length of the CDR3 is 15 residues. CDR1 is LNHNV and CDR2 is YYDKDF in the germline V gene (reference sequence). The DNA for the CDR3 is TGTGCCACCAGCAGTTTCCACAGGGGGCAAGAGACCCATTACTTC. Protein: CATSSFHRGQETHYF.

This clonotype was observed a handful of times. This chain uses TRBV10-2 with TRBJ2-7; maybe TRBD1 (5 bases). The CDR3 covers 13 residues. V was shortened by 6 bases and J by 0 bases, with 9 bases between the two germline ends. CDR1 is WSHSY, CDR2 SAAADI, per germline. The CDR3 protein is CASSPRASYEQYF. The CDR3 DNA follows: TGCGCCAGCAGCCCCAGGGCCTCCTACGAGCAGTACTTC.

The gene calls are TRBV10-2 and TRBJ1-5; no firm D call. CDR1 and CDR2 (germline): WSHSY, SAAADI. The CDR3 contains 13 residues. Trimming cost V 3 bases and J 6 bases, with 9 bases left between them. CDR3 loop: CASSDNRGQPQHF. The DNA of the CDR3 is TGCGCCAGCAGTGACAACCGGGGTCAGCCCCAGCATTTT.

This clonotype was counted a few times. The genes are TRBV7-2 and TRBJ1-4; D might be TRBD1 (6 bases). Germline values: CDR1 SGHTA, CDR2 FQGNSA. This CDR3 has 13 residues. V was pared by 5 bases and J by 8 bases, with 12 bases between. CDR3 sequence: CASSRNREEKLFF. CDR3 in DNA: TGTGCCAGCAGCCGAAACAGGGAGGAAAAACTGTTTTTT.

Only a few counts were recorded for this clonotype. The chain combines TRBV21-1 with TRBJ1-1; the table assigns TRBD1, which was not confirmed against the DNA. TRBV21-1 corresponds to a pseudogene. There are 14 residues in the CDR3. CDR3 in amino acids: CAKRSTGRDTEAFF. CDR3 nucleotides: TGTGCCAAGCGTTCGACAGGGAGGGACACTGAAGCTTTCTTT.

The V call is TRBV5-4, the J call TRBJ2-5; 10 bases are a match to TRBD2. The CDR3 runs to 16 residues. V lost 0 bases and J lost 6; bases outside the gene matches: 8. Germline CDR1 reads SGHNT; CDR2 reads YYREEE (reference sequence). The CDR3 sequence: CASSLEFASGGKTQYF. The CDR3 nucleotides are TGTGCCAGCAGCTTGGAATTCGCTAGCGGGGGAAAGACCCAGTACTTC.

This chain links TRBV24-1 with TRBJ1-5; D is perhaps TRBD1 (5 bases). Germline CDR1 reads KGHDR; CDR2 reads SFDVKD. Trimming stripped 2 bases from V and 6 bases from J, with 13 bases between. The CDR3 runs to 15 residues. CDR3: CATSDWTRGRQPQHF. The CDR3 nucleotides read TGTGCCACCAGTGATTGGACACGGGGCCGTCAGCCCCAGCATTTT.

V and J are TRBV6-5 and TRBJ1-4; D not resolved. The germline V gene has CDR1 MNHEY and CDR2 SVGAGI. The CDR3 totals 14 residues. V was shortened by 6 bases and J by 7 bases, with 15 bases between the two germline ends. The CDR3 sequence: CASSYIGSGEKLFF. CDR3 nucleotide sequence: TGTGCCAGCAGCTATATCGGGTCTGGTGAAAAACTGTTTTTT.

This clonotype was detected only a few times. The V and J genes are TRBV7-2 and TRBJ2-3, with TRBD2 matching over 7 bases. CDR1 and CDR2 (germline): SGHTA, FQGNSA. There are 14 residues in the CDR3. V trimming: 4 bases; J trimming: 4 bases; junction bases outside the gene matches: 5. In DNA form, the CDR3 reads TGTGCCAGCAGCTCCGGACTAGACGCAGATACGCAGTATTTT. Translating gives CASSSGLDADTQYF.